This TCR beta chain was recorded in a study of T cell responses to AZD1222 COVID-19 vaccine (dated by TCRdb to about 2021). A note on the overall study: Because spike-specific TCR depth and breadth did not differ between the two schedules, AZD1222 recipients who got a second dose at roughly 4 weeks were pooled with those who got a second dose at roughly 12 weeks. A total of 233 trial participants underwent TCR sequencing, of whom about 210 received two doses of AZD1222 and 26 received two doses of the MenACWY control vaccine. Enrollment into the trials was organized by age into subgroups of 18-55, 56-69 and 70-plus years, and those subgroups contained about 160, 30 and 59 TCR-sequenced participants, respectively.

Broader findings and caveats from the paper: In the small 56-69-year group, the increase in depth fell short of significance, most likely because of low power. After two AZD1222 doses, both the breadth and the depth of spike-specific TCRs were significantly higher than at day 0 and than in MenACWY recipients. Conclusions about previously exposed vaccinees are limited, since just six AZD1222 recipients were seropositive for SARS-CoV-2 at baseline. Nearly half of unique spike-specific TCRs reportedly recognized epitopes outside regions mutated in the B.1.351 and B.1.1.7 variants. CD4 TCRs associated with the vaccine covered the entire spike protein, and the dominant responses were in regions 160-218 and 743-854. Most participants were white British and females outnumbered males, and the authors suggested that clonal diversity may have been underestimated. Because no samples from the day 14 peak response were available, repertoires could be characterized only after the peak T cell response.

V is pared back by 3 bases and J by 1 base, with 13 bases lying between the germline termini. Counted from cysteine to phenylalanine, this CDR3 has 16 amino acids. Of all the DNA, just the CDR3 is kept, 48 bases in frame from base 1. According to the germline V gene (reference sequence), CDR1 reads DFQATT and CDR2 reads SNEGSKA. The CDR3 regions of human TCRbeta chains were analyzed by immunosequencing. From the authors' description of their analysis: Repertoire TCRs were matched against a reference library of SARS-CoV-2-specific TCRs generated with the MIRA antigen-specificity platform. Breadth meant the fraction of unique TCRs that were SARS-CoV-2-associated, whereas depth meant the fraction of total T cells that were SARS-CoV-2-associated. Each spike-specific TCR was assigned to its reactive spike region and to a CD4 or CD8 class using the MIRA data. Log10-transformed breadth and depth values were compared by one-way ANOVA with Sidak's multiple comparisons tests. Drawn from immuneACCESS, this table holds only the in-frame rearrangements with V and J called that TCRdb kept. Clones are partly lost; checked studies trace under half to an unresolved V gene and leave the rest unexplained. V and J calls and clone size are those listed in that table; D and trimming were worked out from the DNA. The sample table contains 82,000 or so clones; only one count was recorded for 90% of them. Of the sample, around 5.3% falls within the top ten clones.

This specimen's time point label, interpreted: baseline before first vaccination. The vaccinee samples were drawn from two UK trials, COV001 and COV002, one of which was a single-blind randomized controlled phase 2/3 trial testing AZD1222 (ChAdOx1 nCoV-19) in healthy adults. For TCRbeta chain sequencing, PBMC samples were collected from trial participants at day 0 and at day 28 after the second dose. Concerning this clone itself: Its antigen is currently not known. No base qualities exist here, and no much larger clone lies one base off it.

The clonotype comes from an adult in good health. The chain joins TRBV20-1 to TRBJ1-6; the D segment could be TRBD1, given 6 matching bases. The sample in question was peripheral blood, obtained on day 0 of AZD1222 vaccination. The CDR3 here reads CSASPGGSSYNSPLHF. The DNA sequence reads TGCAGTGCTAGTCCCGGGGGCTCGTCCTATAATTCACCCCTCCACTTT.